A single sample is the source of the 5 T cell receptor beta chains below, sequenced in a study of blood T cell repertoires in COVID-19. Sequencing used immunoSEQ multiplex PCR; TCRdb keeps in-frame clones, though not all of them. The data hold about 18,000 clones, with nearly 90% observed a single time. Sequencing was performed on peripheral blood. The receptors originated from a man in his 60s with active COVID-19.

The CDR3 region is CASSMRTGNQPQHF. Written as DNA, the CDR3 is TGTGCCAGTAGTATGAGGACAGGAAATCAGCCCCAGCATTTT. The chain has TRBV19 and TRBJ1-5; 7 positions match TRBD1. The CDR3 is 14 residues long. The germline CDR1 and CDR2 sequences are LNHDA and SQIVND (reference sequence). With V trimmed by 3 bases and J by 4 bases, 3 bases remained unmatched.

V and J are TRBV2 and TRBJ2-3; a weak D match, TRBD2 (6 bases). V was clipped by 8 bases and J by 1 base, with 16 bases between them. The V gene's germline CDR1 is SNHLY and CDR2 FYNNEI. The length of the CDR3 is 15 residues. CDR3 bases: TGTGCCAGCCTGGGCTGGAGGGCGGGCACAGATACGCAGTATTTT. It is translated as CASLGWRAGTDTQYF.

V and J are TRBV5-1 and TRBJ1-6, with D unresolved. Per the germline V gene, CDR1 is SGHRS and CDR2 is YFSETQ. With 0 bases removed from V and 0 bases from J, the gap between germline ends came to 7 bases. The CDR3 has 16 residues. This chain's CDR3 is CASSLEGSSYNSPLHF. As DNA, the CDR3 is TGCGCCAGCAGCTTGGAAGGGAGCTCCTATAATTCACCCCTCCACTTT.

The V call is TRBV5-1, the J call TRBJ2-5, with 7 bases matching TRBD2. The CDR3 is 13 amino acids. Germline assignment: CDR1 SGHRS and CDR2 YFSETQ. V lost 3 bases and J lost 5; bases outside the gene matches: 4. The CDR3 nucleotides read TGCGCCAGCAGCTCGACTAGCATGGAGACCCAGTACTTC. Residues: CASSSTSMETQYF.

The J gene is TRBJ2-7, the V gene TRBV28; TRBD1 aligns across 7 bases. The CDR3 loop spans 13 amino acids. CDR1 MDHEN and CDR2 SYDVKM come from the germline V gene. The V and J ends lost 6 bases and 3 bases, in that order; junction bases with no gene match: 5. Written as DNA, the CDR3 is TGTGCCAGCAGGCGACAGGGAGACTACGAGCAGTACTTC. Its translation: CASRRQGDYEQYF.